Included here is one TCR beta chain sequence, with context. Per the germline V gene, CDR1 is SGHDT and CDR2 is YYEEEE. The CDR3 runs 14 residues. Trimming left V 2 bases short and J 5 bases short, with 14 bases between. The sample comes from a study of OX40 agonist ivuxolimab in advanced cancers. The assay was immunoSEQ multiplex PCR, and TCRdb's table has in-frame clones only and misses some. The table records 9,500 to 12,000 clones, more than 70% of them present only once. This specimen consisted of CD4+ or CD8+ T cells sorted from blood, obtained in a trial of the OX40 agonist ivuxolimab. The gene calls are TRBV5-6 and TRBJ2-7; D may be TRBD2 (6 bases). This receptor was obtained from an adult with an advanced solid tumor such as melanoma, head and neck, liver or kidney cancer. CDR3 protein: CASSLGGQGDEQYF. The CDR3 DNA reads TGTGCCAGCAGCTTAGGAGGGCAGGGTGACGAGCAGTACTTC.